Each of the 3 T cell receptor beta chains below was sequenced from the same sample in a study of PD-1 blockade in classical Hodgkin lymphoma. Noted time point: cycle 4 day 1 (C4D1), after less than 7 weeks of nivolumab. Brentuximab vedotin exposure varied among the patients, all of whom had relapsed after autologous stem cell transplantation. The protocol was immunoSEQ multiplex PCR, while the TCRdb copy is restricted to in-frame clones and leaves out a portion. The sample carries roughly 86,000 clones, 83% recorded once. Sample: peripheral blood mononuclear cells (PBMCs), taken before the fourth cycle of nivolumab. These receptors were collected from a human donor with classical Hodgkin lymphoma.

The chain combines TRBV10-3 with TRBJ2-1; 9 positions match TRBD1. With V trimmed by 5 bases and J by 8 bases, 10 bases remained unmatched. The germline gives CDR1 ENHRY, CDR2 SYGVKD. The CDR3 is 15 amino acids. The CDR3 region has the DNA TGTGCCATCAGTTCCGGGACAGGGCGTAGGGATGAGCAGTTCTTC. Encoded protein: CAISSGTGRRDEQFF.

This clone was counted between two and nine times. The CDR3 is CASRPYNRGTDTQYF. The CDR3 nucleotides are TGTGCCAGCAGACCTTACAACAGGGGGACAGATACGCAGTATTTT. V is TRBV27 and J is TRBJ2-3, with 8 bases aligning to TRBD1. This CDR3 is built from 15 residues. Trimming cost V 6 bases and J 3 bases; bases outside gene matches: 8. Germline V gene data show CDR1 as MNHEY and CDR2 as SMNVEV (reference sequence).

This sequence joins TRBV21-1 and TRBJ1-5; the listed D gene, TRBD1, was not tested against the DNA. TRBV21-1 is a pseudogene segment. The CDR3 totals 13 residues. The CDR3 DNA is TGTGCCAGCAGCACCAACAGGGAGCAGCCCCAGCATTTT. Its protein product is CASSTNREQPQHF.